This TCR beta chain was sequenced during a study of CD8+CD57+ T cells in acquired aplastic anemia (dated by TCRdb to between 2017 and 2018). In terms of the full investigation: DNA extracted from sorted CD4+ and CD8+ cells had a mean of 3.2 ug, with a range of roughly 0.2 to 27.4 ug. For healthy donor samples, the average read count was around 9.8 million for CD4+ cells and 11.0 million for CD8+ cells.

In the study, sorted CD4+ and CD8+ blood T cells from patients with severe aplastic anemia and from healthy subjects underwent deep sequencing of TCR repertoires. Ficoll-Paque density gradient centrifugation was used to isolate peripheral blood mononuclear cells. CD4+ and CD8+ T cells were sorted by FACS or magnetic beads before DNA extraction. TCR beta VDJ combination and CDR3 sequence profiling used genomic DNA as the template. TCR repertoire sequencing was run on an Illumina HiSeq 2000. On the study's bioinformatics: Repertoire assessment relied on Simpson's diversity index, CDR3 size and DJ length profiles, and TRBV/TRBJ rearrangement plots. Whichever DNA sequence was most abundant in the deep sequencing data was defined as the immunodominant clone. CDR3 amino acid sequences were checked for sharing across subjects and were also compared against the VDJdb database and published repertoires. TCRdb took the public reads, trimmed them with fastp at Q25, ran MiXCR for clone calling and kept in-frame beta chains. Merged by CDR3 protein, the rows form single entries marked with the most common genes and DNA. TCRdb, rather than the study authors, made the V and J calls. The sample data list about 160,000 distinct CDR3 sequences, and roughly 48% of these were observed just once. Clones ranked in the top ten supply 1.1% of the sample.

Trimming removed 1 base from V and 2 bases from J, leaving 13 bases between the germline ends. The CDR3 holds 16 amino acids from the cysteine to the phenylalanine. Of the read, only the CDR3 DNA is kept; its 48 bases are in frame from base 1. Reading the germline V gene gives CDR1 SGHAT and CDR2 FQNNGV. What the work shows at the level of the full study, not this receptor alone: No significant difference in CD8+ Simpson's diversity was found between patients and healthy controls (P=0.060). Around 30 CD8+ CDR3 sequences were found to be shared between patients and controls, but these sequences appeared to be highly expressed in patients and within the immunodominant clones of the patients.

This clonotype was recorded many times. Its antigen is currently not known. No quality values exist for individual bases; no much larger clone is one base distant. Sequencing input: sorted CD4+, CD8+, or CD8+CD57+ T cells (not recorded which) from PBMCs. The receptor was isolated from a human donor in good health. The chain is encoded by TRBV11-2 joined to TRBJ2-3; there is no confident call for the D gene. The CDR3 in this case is CASSLGGGLYTDTQYF. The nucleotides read TGTGCCAGCAGCTTAGGAGGTGGTTTATACACAGATACGCAGTATTTT.